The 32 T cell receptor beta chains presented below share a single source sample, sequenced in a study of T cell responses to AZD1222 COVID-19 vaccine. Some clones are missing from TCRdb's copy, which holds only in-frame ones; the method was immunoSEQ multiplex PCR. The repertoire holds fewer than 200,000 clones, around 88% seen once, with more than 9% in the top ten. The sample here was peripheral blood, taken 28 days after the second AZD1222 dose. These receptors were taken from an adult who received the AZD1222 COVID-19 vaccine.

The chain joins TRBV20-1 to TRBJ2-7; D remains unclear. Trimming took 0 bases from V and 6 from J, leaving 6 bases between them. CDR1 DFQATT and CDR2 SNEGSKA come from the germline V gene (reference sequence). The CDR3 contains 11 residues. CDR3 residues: CSARDWSEQYF. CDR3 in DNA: TGCAGTGCTAGAGATTGGAGCGAGCAGTACTTC.

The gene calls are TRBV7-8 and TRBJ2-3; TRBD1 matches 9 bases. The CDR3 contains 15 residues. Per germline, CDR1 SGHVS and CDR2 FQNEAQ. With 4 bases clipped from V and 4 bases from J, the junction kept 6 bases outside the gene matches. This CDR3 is CASSSPGQGPDTQYF. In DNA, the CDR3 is TGTGCCAGCAGCTCCCCGGGACAGGGTCCAGATACGCAGTATTTT.

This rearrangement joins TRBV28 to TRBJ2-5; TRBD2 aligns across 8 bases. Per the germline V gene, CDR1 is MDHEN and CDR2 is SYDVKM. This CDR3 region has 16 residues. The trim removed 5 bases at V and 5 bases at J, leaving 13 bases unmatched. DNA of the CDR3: TGTGCCAGCAGTCACCCCACGGGGGGGATGGTGGAGACCCAGTACTTC. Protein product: CASSHPTGGMVETQYF. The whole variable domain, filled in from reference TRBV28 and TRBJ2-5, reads DVKVTQSSRYLVKRTGEKVFLECVQDMDHENMFWYRQDPGLGLRLIYFSYDVKMKEKGDIPEGYSVSREKKERFSLILESASTNQTSMYLCASSHPTGGMVETQYFGPGTRLLVL.

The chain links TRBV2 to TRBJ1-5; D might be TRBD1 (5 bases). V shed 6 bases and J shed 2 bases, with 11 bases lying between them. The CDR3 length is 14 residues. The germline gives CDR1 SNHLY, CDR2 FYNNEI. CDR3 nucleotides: TGTGCCAGCAGGACAGAACTAGGCAATCAGCCCCAGCATTTT. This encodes CASRTELGNQPQHF.

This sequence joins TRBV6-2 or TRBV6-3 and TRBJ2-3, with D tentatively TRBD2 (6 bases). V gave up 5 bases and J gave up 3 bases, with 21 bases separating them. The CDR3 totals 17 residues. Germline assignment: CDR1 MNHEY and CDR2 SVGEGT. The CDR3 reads CASSTAGGVVGTDTQYF. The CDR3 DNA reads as TGTGCCAGCAGTACCGCCGGCGGGGTTGTTGGAACAGATACGCAGTATTTT.

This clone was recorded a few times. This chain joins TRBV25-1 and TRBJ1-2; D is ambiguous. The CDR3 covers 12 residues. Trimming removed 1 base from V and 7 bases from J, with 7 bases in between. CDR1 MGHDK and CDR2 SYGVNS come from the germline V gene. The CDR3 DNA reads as TGTGCCAGCAGTGAATTGGGAACTGGCTACACCTTC. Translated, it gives CASSELGTGYTF.

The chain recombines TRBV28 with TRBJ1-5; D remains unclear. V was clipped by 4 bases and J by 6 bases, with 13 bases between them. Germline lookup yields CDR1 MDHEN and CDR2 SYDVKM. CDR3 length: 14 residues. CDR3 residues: CASSSGGSVQPQHF. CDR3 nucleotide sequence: TGTGCCAGCAGTTCCGGAGGTTCGGTTCAGCCCCAGCATTTT.

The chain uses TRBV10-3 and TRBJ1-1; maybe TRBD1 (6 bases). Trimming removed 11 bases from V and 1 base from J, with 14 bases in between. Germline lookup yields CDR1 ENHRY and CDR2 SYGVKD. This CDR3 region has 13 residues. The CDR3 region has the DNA TGTGCCTCCTTCCGGACAGCGAACACTGAAGCTTTCTTT. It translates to CASFRTANTEAFF.

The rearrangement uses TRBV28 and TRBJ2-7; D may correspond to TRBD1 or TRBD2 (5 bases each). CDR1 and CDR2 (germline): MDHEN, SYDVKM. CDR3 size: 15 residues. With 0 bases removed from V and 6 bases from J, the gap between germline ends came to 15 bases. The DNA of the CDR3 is TGTGCCAGCAGTTTATGGGGCAGGGACGGGTCCGAGCAGTACTTC. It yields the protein CASSLWGRDGSEQYF.

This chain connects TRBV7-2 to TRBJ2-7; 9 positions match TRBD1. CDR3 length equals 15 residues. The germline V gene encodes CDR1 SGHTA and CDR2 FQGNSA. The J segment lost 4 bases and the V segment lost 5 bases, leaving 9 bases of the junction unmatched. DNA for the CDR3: TGTGCCAGCAGCGATACGACAGGGGGAAAGTACGAGCAGTACTTC. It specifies CASSDTTGGKYEQYF.

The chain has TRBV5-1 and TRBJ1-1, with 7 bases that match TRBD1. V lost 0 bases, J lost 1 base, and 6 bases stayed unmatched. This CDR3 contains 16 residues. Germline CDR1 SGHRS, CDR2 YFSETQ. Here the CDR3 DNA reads TGCGCCAGCAGCTTGGTAGGGGGCGAGGGGAACACTGAAGCTTTCTTT. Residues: CASSLVGGEGNTEAFF.

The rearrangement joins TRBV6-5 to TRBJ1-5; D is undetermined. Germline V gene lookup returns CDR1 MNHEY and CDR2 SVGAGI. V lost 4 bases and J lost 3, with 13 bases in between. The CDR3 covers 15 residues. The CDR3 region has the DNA TGTGCCAGCAGTTCCTCACGGGCAGCCAATCAGCCCCAGCATTTT. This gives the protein CASSSSRAANQPQHF.

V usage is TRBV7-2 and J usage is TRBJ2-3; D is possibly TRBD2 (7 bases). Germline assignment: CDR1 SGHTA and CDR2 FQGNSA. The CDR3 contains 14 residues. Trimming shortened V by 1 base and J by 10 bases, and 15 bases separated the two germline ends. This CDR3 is CASSLVGGGQAQYF. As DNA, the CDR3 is TGTGCCAGCAGCTTAGTAGGGGGGGGGCAGGCGCAGTATTTT.

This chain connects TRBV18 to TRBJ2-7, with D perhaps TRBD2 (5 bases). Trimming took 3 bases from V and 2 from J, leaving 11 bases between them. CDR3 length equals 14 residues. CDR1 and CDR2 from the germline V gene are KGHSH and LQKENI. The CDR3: CASSPIPGTYEQYF. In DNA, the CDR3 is TGTGCCAGCTCACCCATCCCGGGGACCTACGAGCAGTACTTC.

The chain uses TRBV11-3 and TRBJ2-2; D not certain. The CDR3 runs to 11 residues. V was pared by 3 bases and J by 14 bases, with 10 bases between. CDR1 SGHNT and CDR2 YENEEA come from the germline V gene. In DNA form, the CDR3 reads TGTGCCAGCAGCTTCGGGCTGGGTCTGTTTTTT. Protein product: CASSFGLGLFF.

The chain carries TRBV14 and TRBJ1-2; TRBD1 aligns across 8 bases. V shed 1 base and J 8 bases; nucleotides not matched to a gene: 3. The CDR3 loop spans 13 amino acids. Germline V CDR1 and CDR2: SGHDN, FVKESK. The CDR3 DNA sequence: TGTGCCAGCAGCCAAGGGACAGGGTACGGCTACACCTTC. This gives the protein CASSQGTGYGYTF.

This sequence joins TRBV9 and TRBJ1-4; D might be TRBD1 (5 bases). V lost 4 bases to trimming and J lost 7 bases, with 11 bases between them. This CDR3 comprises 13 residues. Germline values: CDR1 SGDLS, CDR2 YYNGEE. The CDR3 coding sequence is TGTGCCAGCAGCACGGGACCAGCTGAAAAACTGTTTTTT. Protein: CASSTGPAEKLFF.

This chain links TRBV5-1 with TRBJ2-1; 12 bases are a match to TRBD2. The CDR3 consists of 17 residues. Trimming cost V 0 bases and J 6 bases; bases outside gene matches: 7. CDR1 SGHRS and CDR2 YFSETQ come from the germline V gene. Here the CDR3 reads CASSLVASGGAFNEQFF. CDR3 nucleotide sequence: TGCGCCAGCAGCTTGGTGGCTAGCGGGGGGGCCTTCAATGAGCAGTTCTTC.

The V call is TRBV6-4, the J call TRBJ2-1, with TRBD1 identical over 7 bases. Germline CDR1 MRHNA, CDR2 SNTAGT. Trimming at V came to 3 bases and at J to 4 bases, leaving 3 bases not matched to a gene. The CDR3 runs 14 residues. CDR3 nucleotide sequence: TGTGCCAGCAGTGAGGGGACAGATTACAATGAGCAGTTCTTC. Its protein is CASSEGTDYNEQFF.

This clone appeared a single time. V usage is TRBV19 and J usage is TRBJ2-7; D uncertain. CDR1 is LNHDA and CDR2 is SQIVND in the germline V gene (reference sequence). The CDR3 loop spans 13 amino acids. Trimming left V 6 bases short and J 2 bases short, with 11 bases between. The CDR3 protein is CASSLGPPYEQYF. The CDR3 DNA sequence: TGTGCCAGTAGCCTGGGTCCTCCCTACGAGCAGTACTTC. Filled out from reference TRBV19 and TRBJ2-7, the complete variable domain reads DGGITQSPKYLFRKEGQNVTLSCEQNLNHDAMYWYRQDPGQGLRLIYYSQIVNDFQKGDIAEGYSVSREKKESFPLTVTSAQKNPTAFYLCASSLGPPYEQYFGPGTRLTVT.

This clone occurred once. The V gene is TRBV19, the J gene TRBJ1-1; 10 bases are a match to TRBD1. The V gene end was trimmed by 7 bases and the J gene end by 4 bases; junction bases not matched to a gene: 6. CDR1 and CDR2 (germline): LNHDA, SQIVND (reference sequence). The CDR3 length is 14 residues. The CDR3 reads CASKKGQGPTEAFF. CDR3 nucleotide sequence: TGTGCCAGTAAAAAGGGACAGGGGCCCACTGAAGCTTTCTTT.

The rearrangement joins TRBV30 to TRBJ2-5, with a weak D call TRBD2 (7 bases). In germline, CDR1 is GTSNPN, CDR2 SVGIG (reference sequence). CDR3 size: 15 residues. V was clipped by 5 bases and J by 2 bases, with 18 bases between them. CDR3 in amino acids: CAWAHGRRGQETQYF. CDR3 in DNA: TGTGCCTGGGCCCACGGGAGGAGGGGGCAAGAGACCCAGTACTTC.

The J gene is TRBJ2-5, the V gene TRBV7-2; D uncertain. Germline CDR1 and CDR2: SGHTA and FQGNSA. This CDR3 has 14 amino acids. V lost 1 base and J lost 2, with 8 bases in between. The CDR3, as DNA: TGTGCCAGCAGCTTAGGGCTCCCTCAAGAGACCCAGTACTTC. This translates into CASSLGLPQETQYF.

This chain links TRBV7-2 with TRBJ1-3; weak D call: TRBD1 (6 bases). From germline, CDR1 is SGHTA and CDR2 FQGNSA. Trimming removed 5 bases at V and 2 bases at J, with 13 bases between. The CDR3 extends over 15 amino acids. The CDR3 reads CASSPRPGAGNTIYF. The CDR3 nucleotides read TGTGCCAGCAGCCCCAGGCCAGGGGCTGGAAACACCATATATTTT. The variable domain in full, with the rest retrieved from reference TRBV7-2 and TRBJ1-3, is GAGVSQSPSNKVTEKGKDVELRCDPISGHTALYWYRQSLGQGLEFLIYFQGNSAPDKSGLPSDRFSAERTGGSVSTLTIQRTQQEDSAVYLCASSPRPGAGNTIYFGEGSWLTVV.

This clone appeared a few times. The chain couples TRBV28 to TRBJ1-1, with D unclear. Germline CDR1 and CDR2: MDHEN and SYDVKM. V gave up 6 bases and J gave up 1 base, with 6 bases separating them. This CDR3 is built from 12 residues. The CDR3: CASSPRNTEAFF. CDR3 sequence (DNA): TGTGCCAGCAGCCCCCGGAACACTGAAGCTTTCTTT.

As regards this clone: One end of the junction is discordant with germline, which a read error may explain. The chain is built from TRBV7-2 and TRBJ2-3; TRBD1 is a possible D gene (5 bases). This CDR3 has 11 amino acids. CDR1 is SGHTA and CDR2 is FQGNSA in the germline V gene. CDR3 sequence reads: CASSLDFGRDF. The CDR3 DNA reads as TGTGCCAGCAGCTTAGATTTCGGCAGGGATTTT.

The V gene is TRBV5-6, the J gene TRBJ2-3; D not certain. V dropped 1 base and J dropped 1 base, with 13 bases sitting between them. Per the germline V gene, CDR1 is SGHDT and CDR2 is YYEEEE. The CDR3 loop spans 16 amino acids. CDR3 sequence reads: CASSLQAALGTDTQYF. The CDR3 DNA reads TGTGCCAGCAGCTTGCAAGCTGCCCTAGGCACAGATACGCAGTATTTT.

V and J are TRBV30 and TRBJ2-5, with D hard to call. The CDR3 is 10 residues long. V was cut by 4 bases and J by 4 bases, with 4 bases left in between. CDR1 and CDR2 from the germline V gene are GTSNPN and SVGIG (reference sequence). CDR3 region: CAWTAETQYF. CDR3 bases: TGTGCCTGGACGGCAGAGACCCAGTACTTC.

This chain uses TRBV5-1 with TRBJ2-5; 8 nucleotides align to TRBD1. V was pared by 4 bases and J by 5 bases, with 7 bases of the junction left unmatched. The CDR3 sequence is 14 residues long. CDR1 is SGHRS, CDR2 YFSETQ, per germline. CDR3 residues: CASSLLTGEETQYF. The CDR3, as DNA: TGCGCCAGCAGCCTCCTGACAGGGGAGGAGACCCAGTACTTC.

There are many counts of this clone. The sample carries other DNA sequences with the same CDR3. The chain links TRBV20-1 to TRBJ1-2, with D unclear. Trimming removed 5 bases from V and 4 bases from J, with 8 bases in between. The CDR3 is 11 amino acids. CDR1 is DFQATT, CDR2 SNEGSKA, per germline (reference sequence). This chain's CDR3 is CSAPRGYGYTF. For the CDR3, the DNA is TGCAGTGCTCCCCGAGGCTATGGCTACACCTTC.

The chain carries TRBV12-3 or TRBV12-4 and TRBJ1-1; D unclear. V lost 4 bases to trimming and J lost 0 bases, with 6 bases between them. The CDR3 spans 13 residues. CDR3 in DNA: TGTGCCAGCAGTTCGACTGTGAACACTGAAGCTTTCTTT. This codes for CASSSTVNTEAFF.

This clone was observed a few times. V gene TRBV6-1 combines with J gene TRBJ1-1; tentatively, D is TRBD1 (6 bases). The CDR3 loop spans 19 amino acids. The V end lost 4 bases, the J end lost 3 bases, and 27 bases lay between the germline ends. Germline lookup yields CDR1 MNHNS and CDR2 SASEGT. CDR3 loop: CASSGVRGFSRQRDTEAFF. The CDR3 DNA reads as TGTGCCAGCAGTGGGGTCAGGGGCTTCAGTCGGCAGCGAGACACTGAAGCTTTCTTT.